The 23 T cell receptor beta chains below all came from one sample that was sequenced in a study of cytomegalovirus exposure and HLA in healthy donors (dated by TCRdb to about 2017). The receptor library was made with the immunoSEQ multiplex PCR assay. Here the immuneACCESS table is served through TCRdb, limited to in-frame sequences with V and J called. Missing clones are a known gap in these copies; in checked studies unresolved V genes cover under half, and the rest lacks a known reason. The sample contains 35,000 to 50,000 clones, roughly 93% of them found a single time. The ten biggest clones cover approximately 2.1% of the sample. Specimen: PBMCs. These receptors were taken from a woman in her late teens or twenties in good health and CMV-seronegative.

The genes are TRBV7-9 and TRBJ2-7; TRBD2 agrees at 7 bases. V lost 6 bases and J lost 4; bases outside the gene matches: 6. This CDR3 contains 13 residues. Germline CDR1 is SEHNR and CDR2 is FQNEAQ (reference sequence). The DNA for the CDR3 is TGTGCCAGCAGTCAGGGCGGGGGATACGAGCAGTACTTC. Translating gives CASSQGGGYEQYF.

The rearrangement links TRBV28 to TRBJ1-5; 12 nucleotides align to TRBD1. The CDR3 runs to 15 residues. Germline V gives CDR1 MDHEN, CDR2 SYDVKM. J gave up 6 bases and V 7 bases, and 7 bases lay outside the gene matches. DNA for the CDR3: TGTGCCAGCAATCTGGGACAGGGGGCGAGTCAGCCCCAGCATTTT. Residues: CASNLGQGASQPQHF.

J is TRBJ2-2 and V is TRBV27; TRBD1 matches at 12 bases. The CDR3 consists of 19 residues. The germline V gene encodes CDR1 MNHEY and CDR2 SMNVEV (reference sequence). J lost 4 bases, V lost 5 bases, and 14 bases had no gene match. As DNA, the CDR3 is TGTGCCAGCAGTCCACCGGGGACAGGGGGCATGAGGGTCACCGGGGAGCTGTTTTTT. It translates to CASSPPGTGGMRVTGELFF.

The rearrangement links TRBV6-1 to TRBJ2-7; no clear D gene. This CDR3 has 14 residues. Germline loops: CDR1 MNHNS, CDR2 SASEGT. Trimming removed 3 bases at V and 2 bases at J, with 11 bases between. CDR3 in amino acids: CASSEAVQTYEQYF. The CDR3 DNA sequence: TGTGCCAGCAGTGAGGCGGTACAAACCTACGAGCAGTACTTC.

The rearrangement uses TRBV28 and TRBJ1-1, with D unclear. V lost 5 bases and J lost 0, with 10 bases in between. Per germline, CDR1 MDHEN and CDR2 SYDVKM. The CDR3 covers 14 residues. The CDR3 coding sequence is TGTGCCAGCAGTATCAGGACTTTGAACACTGAAGCTTTCTTT. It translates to CASSIRTLNTEAFF.

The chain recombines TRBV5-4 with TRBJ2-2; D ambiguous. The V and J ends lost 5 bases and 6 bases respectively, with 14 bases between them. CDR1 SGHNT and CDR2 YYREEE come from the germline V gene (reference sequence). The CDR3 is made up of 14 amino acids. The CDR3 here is CASRKLDEAGELFF. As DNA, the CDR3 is TGTGCCAGCAGGAAGCTAGACGAGGCCGGGGAGCTGTTTTTT.

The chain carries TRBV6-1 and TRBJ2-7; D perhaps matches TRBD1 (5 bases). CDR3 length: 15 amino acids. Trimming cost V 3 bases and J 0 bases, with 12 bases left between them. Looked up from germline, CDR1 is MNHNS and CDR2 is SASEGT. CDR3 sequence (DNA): TGTGCCAGCAGTGAGAGGCAGGGAAACTCCTACGAGCAGTACTTC. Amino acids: CASSERQGNSYEQYF.

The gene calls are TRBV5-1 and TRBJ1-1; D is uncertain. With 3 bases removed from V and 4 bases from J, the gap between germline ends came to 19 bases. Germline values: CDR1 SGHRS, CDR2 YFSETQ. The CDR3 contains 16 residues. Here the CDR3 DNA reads TGCGCCAGCAGCTCTGGTGCCACCAGGAAACGCACTGAAGCTTTCTTT. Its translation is CASSSGATRKRTEAFF.

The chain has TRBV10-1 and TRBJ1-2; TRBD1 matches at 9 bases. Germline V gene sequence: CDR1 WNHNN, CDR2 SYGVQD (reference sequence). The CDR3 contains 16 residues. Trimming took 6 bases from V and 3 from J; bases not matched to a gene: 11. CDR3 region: CASRDRDRVVHYGYTF. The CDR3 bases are TGCGCCAGCAGAGACCGGGACAGGGTAGTACACTATGGCTACACCTTC.

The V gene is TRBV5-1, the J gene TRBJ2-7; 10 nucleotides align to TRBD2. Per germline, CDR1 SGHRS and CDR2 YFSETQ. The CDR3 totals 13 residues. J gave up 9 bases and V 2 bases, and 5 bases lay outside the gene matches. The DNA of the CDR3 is TGCGCCAGCAGCTTCGGGACTAGCGTTCGGCAGTACTTC. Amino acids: CASSFGTSVRQYF.

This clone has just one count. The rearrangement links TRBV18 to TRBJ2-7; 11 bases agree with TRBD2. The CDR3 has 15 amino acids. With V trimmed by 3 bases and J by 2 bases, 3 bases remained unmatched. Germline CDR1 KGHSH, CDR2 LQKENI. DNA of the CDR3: TGTGCCAGCTCACCCGGGACTAGCGGAGCCTACGAGCAGTACTTC. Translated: CASSPGTSGAYEQYF.

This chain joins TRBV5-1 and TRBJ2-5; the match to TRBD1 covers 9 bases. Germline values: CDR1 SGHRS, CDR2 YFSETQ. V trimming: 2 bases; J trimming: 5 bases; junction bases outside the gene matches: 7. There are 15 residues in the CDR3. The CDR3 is CASSFTGGGGETQYF. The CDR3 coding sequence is TGCGCCAGCAGCTTCACAGGGGGCGGAGGGGAGACCCAGTACTTC.

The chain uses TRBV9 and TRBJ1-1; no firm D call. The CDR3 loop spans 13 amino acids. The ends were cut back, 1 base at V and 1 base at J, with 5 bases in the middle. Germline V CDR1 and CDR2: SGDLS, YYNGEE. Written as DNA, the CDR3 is TGTGCCAGCAGCGTAACAGCGAACACTGAAGCTTTCTTT. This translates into CASSVTANTEAFF.

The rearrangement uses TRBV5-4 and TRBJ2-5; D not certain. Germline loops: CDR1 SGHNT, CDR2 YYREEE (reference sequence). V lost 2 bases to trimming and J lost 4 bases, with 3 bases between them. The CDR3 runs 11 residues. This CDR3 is CASSFGETQYF. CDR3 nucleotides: TGTGCCAGCAGCTTCGGAGAGACCCAGTACTTC.

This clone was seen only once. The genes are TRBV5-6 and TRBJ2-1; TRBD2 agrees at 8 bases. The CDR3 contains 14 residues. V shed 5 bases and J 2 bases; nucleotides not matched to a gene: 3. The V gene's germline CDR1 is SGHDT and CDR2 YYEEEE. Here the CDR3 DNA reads TGTGCCAGCAGGAGGACTAGCACCTACAATGAGCAGTTCTTC. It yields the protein CASRRTSTYNEQFF.

This CDR3 is CASSRAPQETQYF. CDR3 bases: TGTGCCAGCAGTCGAGCTCCTCAAGAGACCCAGTACTTC. The rearrangement joins TRBV6-5 to TRBJ2-5; D is uncertain. The CDR3 runs to 13 residues. Trimming pared 5 bases from V and 2 bases from J, leaving 9 bases between. The V gene's germline CDR1 is MNHEY and CDR2 SVGAGI.

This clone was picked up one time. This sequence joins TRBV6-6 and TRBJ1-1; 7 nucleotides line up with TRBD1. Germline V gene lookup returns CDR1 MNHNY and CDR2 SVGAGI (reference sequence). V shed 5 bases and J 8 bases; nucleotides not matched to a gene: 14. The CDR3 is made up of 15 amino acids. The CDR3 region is CASSPTYSRQGEAFF. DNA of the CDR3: TGTGCCAGCAGTCCAACCTACTCAAGACAGGGCGAAGCTTTCTTT.

DNA for the CDR3: TGTGCCACTGGGAAGGCCTCAGGGGACACCATATATTTT. Encoded protein: CATGKASGDTIYF. The chain is built from TRBV19 and TRBJ1-3, with a weak D call TRBD1 (6 bases). Between the trimmed V and J ends, which lost 10 bases and 8 bases, there was a span of 18 bases. Germline loops: CDR1 LNHDA, CDR2 SQIVND (reference sequence). The CDR3 is 13 amino acids.

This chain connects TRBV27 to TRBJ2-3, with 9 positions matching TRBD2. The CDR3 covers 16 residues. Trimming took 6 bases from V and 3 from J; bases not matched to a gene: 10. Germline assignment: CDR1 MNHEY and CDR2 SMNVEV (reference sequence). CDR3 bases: TGTGCCAGCAGGCCCCGGACTAGCGTTGGGACAGATACGCAGTATTTT. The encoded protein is CASRPRTSVGTDTQYF.

The CDR3 here is CASSFTGAYTGELFF. DNA of the CDR3: TGCGCCAGCAGCTTTACAGGGGCGTACACCGGGGAGCTGTTTTTT. J is TRBJ2-2 and V is TRBV5-1; 7 nucleotides agree with TRBD1. Per germline, CDR1 SGHRS and CDR2 YFSETQ. V gave up 2 bases and J gave up 3 bases; unmatched junction bases: 4. This CDR3 is built from 15 residues.

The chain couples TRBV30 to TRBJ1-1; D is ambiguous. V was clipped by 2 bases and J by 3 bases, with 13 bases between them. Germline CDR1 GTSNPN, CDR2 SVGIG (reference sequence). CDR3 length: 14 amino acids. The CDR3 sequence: CAWSYFRTDTEAFF. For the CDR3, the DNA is TGTGCCTGGAGTTACTTCCGAACGGACACTGAAGCTTTCTTT.

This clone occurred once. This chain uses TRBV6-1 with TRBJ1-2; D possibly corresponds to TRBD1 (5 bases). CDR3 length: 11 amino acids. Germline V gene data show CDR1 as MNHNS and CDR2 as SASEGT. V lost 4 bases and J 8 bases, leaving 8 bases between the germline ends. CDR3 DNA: TGTGCCAGCAGTGCAGGGCTCGGCTACACCTTC. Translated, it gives CASSAGLGYTF.

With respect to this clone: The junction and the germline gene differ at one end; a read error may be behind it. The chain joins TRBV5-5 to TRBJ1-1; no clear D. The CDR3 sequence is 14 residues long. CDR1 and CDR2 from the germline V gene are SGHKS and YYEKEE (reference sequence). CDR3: CASSPNPLEPEAFF. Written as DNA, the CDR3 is TGTGCCAGCAGCCCAAACCCCCTGGAGCCTGAGGCTTTCTTT.